This T cell receptor beta chain appears in the sequencing data of a study of blood T cells in healthy people across ages. Study observations and caveats: A greater number of naive CD4+ cells and higher diversity distinguished long-lived donors from aged donors. Diversity was estimated from one million T cells, and these estimates were considered underestimates.

Healthy Caucasian individuals from Russia aged roughly 6 to 90 served as donors. Germline CDR1 KGHSH, CDR2 LQKENI. The V end was cut by 0 bases, the J end by 0 bases, with 8 bases between. The length of the CDR3 is 16 residues. About this clonotype: Its antigen is currently unknown.

The authors ran a second PCR of about 7 to 11 cycles using a sample-barcoded 5' primer and a J-beta primer mix. TCRdb passed the 5' RACE reads through MiXCR, listing each CDR3 protein once. Among roughly 800,000 distinct CDR3 sequences, about three fifths were seen once, and the ten largest hold about 20%. Material for sequencing was blood. This chain connects TRBV18 to TRBJ2-2, with D hard to call. The receptor was isolated from a young man in good health. In nucleotides, the CDR3 is TGTGCCAGCTCACCACCACGAGTATCGAACACCGGGGAGCTGTTTTTT. As protein: CASSPPRVSNTGELFF. Full variable domain (outside the CDR3, taken from reference TRBV18 and TRBJ2-2): NAGVMQNPRHLVRRRGQEARLRCSPMKGHSHVYWYRQLPEEGLKFMVYLQKENIIDESGMPKERFSAEFPKEGPSILRIQQVVRGDSAAYFCASSPPRVSNTGELFFGEGSRLTVL.